This entry is about one TCR beta chain. Antigen: not known. This specimen belongs to a study of a mutant IDH1 vaccine in newly diagnosed glioma. Across the whole study: Before enrollment, patients got radiotherapy alone, temozolomide alone, or mostly the combination. Visit V12 was at week 35; visit V13 was at week 47.

The time point was: week 35, safety follow-up. In the vaccine, a single dose held 300 ug of the mutant IDH1 20-mer peptide, along with topical imiquimod. Using immunoSEQ multiplex PCR, the repertoire was profiled, and TCRdb retains in-frame clones only, with some absent. Of about 60,000 clones listed, 80% to 90% were seen once; the top ten hold about 1.6%. With 8 bases removed from V and 4 bases from J, the gap between germline ends came to 12 bases. The germline CDR1 and CDR2 sequences are MNHEY and SVGAGI. This CDR3 spans 13 amino acids. J is TRBJ1-5 and V is TRBV6-5; possible D gene TRBD1, 6 bases. This TCR was sampled from a man aged 40-49 years with glioma. The source material was PBMCs, sampled from a glioma patient whose treatment included an IDH1 peptide vaccine. The CDR3 spells CASGGSPNQPQHF. As DNA, the CDR3 is TGTGCCAGCGGGGGCAGCCCTAATCAGCCCCAGCATTTT.